Presented here are 23 T cell receptor beta chains from one specimen sequenced in a study of CD8 T cells in ankylosing spondylitis. TCRdb itself ran the 5' RACE reads through MiXCR, one entry per CDR3 protein. Of 80,000 to 100,000 distinct CDR3 sequences listed, about 9% were seen once; the top ten hold 4% to 5.5%. Sequencing was carried out using blood, either unsorted or a sorted T cell fraction (not recorded which). All receptors come from a male donor with ankylosing spondylitis or in good health (not recorded which).

This clonotype turned up a few times. The CDR3 DNA follows: TGTGCCAGCAGCTTAGCGAGCCTCGCAGATACGCAGTATTTT. This translates into CASSLASLADTQYF. The chain employs TRBV7-2 and TRBJ2-3; D not resolved. CDR1 and CDR2 from the germline V gene are SGHTA and FQGNSA. V was clipped by 0 bases and J by 4 bases, with 8 bases between them. The CDR3 contains 14 residues.

This clonotype was counted many times. The chain has TRBV12-3 or TRBV12-4 and TRBJ2-3; weak D call: TRBD1 (5 bases). Trimming took 7 bases from V and 0 from J, leaving 11 bases between them. CDR3 length: 14 amino acids. The CDR3 DNA reads TGTGCCAGCACCCCCGGACACAGCACAGATACGCAGTATTTT. Its translation is CASTPGHSTDTQYF.

This chain uses TRBV5-6 with TRBJ2-5; 8 bases are a match to TRBD2. V trimming: 0 bases; J trimming: 5 bases; junction bases outside the gene matches: 12. The CDR3 has 17 amino acids. CDR1 is SGHDT and CDR2 is YYEEEE in the germline V gene. For the CDR3, the DNA is TGTGCCAGCAGCTTGGTCGCCTTAGCGGGGTATTTTGAGACCCAGTACTTC. This sequence encodes CASSLVALAGYFETQYF.

This chain uses TRBV7-2 with TRBJ2-7; 9 bases match TRBD1. V lost 5 bases to trimming and J lost 3 bases; unmatched junction nucleotides: 5. This CDR3 is built from 14 residues. CDR1 is SGHTA, CDR2 FQGNSA, per germline. The CDR3 DNA reads as TGTGCCAGCAGCGTACGGGACAGGGTCTACGAGCAGTACTTC. Amino acid sequence: CASSVRDRVYEQYF.

This clonotype was recorded many times. DNA of the CDR3: TGCAGTGCTAGGAAGGGTACTGATGGCTATGGCTACACCTTC. It codes for CSARKGTDGYGYTF. The rearrangement uses TRBV20-1 and TRBJ1-2; no definite D call. The CDR3 sequence is 14 residues long. In germline, CDR1 is DFQATT, CDR2 SNEGSKA (reference sequence). V was cut by 3 bases and J by 4 bases, with 15 bases left in between.

The chain is built from TRBV7-2 and TRBJ2-2, with D perhaps matching TRBD2 (5 bases). Germline CDR1 is SGHTA and CDR2 is FQGNSA. V was shortened by 1 base and J by 0 bases, with 9 bases between the two germline ends. The CDR3 runs to 16 residues. The CDR3 here is CASSLVGGSNTGELFF. CDR3 nucleotide sequence: TGTGCCAGCAGCTTAGTTGGAGGATCGAACACCGGGGAGCTGTTTTTT.

In this sample, this clonotype turned up many times. This chain joins TRBV3-1 and TRBJ2-1, with D perhaps given as TRBD1 or TRBD2 (5 bases each). The CDR3 consists of 16 residues. Germline CDR1 reads LGHDT; CDR2 reads YNNKEL (reference sequence). V was clipped by 0 bases and J by 0 bases, with 9 bases between them. The CDR3: CASSQEGRVSYNEQFF. The CDR3 nucleotides read TGTGCCAGCAGCCAAGAGGGACGGGTCTCCTACAATGAGCAGTTCTTC.

By share, this clonotype ranks as medium-sized. The J gene is TRBJ1-2, the V gene TRBV29-1, with 10 bases aligning to TRBD1. The CDR3 has 16 amino acids. The ends lost 0 bases at V and 6 bases at J; junction bases unmatched: 10. The germline CDR1 and CDR2 sequences are SQVTM and ANQGSEA. CDR3: CSVEEGRTGGWDGYTF. In DNA, the CDR3 is TGCAGCGTTGAAGAAGGCCGGACAGGGGGGTGGGATGGCTACACCTTC.

A few counts support this clonotype. This chain connects TRBV20-1 to TRBJ2-2, with 9 bases identical to TRBD1. With V trimmed by 4 bases and J by 4 bases, 10 bases remained unmatched. CDR3 size: 16 residues. The germline V gene has CDR1 DFQATT and CDR2 SNEGSKA (reference sequence). The CDR3 region has the DNA TGCAGTGCTAAGAGAATGGACAGGGGTTCCACCGGGGAGCTGTTTTTT. It yields the protein CSAKRMDRGSTGELFF.

This clonotype was observed at least ten times. The chain joins TRBV28 to TRBJ2-2; D unclear. V was pared by 4 bases and J by 4 bases, with 4 bases between. CDR3 length equals 12 residues. The V gene's germline CDR1 is MDHEN and CDR2 SYDVKM. The CDR3 region is CASSSPTGELFF. The CDR3 region has the DNA TGTGCCAGCAGTTCCCCCACCGGGGAGCTGTTTTTT.

The V call is TRBV7-6, the J call TRBJ2-6; D remains unclear. V gave up 2 bases and J gave up 0 bases, with 14 bases separating them. The CDR3 runs to 18 residues. Germline CDR1 is SGHVS and CDR2 is FNYEAQ. The CDR3 loop is CASSLSAGTLSGANVLTF. CDR3 in DNA: TGTGCCAGCAGCTTATCCGCAGGAACTCTCTCTGGGGCCAACGTCCTGACTTTC.

This clonotype was counted a few times. The V call is TRBV7-2, the J call TRBJ2-3; TRBD1 or TRBD2 may be the D gene (5 bases each). This CDR3 contains 14 residues. The V end was cut by 5 bases, the J end by 6 bases, with 15 bases between. Germline lookup yields CDR1 SGHTA and CDR2 FQGNSA. The chain's CDR3 is CASSPPGTPDTQYF. The DNA of the CDR3 is TGTGCCAGCAGCCCCCCCGGGACCCCGGATACGCAGTATTTT. The full variable domain, with the rest looked up from reference TRBV7-2 and TRBJ2-3, is GAGVSQSPSNKVTEKGKDVELRCDPISGHTALYWYRQSLGQGLEFLIYFQGNSAPDKSGLPSDRFSAERTGGSVSTLTIQRTQQEDSAVYLCASSPPGTPDTQYFGPGTRLTVL.

This clonotype was observed many times. V and J are TRBV5-1 and TRBJ2-1; maybe TRBD2 (6 bases). The CDR3 is 14 residues long. CDR1 is SGHRS and CDR2 is YFSETQ in the germline V gene. V dropped 1 base and J dropped 7 bases, with 12 bases sitting between them. The CDR3: CASSLFGAGNEQFF. The CDR3, as DNA: TGCGCCAGCAGCTTGTTTGGGGCGGGAAATGAGCAGTTCTTC. The full variable domain, with the rest looked up from reference TRBV5-1 and TRBJ2-1, is KAGVTQTPRYLIKTRGQQVTLSCSPISGHRSVSWYQQTPGQGLQFLFEYFSETQRNKGNFPGRFSGRQFSNSRSEMNVSTLELGDSALYLCASSLFGAGNEQFFGPGTRLTVL.

This clonotype was picked up many times. V and J are TRBV20-1 and TRBJ1-1; a possible D gene is TRBD1 (5 bases). The germline V gene encodes CDR1 DFQATT and CDR2 SNEGSKA (reference sequence). Deletions cut 3 bases from V and 1 base from J, with 18 bases between. The CDR3 is 16 amino acids. DNA of the CDR3: TGCAGTGCTAGGGACTCAGGAGAGGGGTGGAACACTGAAGCTTTCTTT. Its protein product is CSARDSGEGWNTEAFF.

V gene TRBV2 combines with J gene TRBJ2-7; D is unresolved. V was shortened by 6 bases and J by 7 bases, with 19 bases between the two germline ends. Per the germline V gene, CDR1 is SNHLY and CDR2 is FYNNEI. The CDR3 consists of 14 residues. CDR3 DNA sequence: TGTGCCAGCAGCCCTACGGACGTCCAGAGGGAGCAGTACTTC. Translated, it gives CASSPTDVQREQYF.

At least ten counts were recorded for this clonotype. The J gene is TRBJ2-3, the V gene TRBV6-1; D possibly corresponds to TRBD2 (6 bases). The CDR3 length is 16 residues. Germline-derived CDR1 and CDR2 are MNHNS and SASEGT. V was trimmed by 6 bases and J by 1 base, leaving 17 bases between them. CDR3: CASRPLRRGRTDTQYF. CDR3 DNA sequence: TGTGCCAGCAGACCCTTACGGCGGGGCCGCACAGATACGCAGTATTTT.

As to this clonotype: Given a much more abundant clone one base away, this may be a read error. J is TRBJ1-6 and V is TRBV2; D is ambiguous. CDR1 is SNHLY and CDR2 is FYNNEI in the germline V gene. The CDR3 is 16 residues long. The DNA for the CDR3 is TGTGCCAGCAGCGAAAGAGCAGGAGTCTATAATCCACCCCTCCACTTT. It is translated as CASSERAGVYNPPLHF.

This clonotype occurred many times. The chain recombines TRBV25-1 with TRBJ1-1; D might be TRBD1 (5 bases). V lost 3 bases and J 5 bases, leaving 10 bases between the germline ends. This CDR3 contains 13 residues. Germline V lookup: CDR1 MGHDK, CDR2 SYGVNS. The CDR3 protein is CASSDGGWTEAFF. DNA of the CDR3: TGTGCCAGCAGTGACGGGGGGTGGACTGAAGCTTTCTTT.

This clonotype was picked up many times. V is TRBV7-2 and J is TRBJ2-1; 12 bases are shared with TRBD2. Looked up from germline, CDR1 is SGHTA and CDR2 is FQGNSA. The CDR3 has 15 amino acids. Trimming took 1 base from V and 6 from J; bases not matched to a gene: 1. CDR3 DNA: TGTGCCAGCAGCTTAGGACTAGCGGGGGTCAATGAGCAGTTCTTC. Amino acid sequence: CASSLGLAGVNEQFF.

About this clonotype: A much more abundant neighbour one base away suggests this may be a read error. J is TRBJ2-7 and V is TRBV28, with a weak D call TRBD2 (6 bases). Trimming removed 6 bases at V and 2 bases at J, with 14 bases between. CDR1 is MDHEN and CDR2 is SYDVKM in the germline V gene. CDR3 length: 14 residues. This CDR3 reads CASRSGRVAYEQYF. The CDR3, as DNA: TGTGCCAGCAGGAGCGGGCGGGTCGCCTACGAGCAGTACTTC.

This rearrangement joins TRBV7-2 to TRBJ1-2, with D perhaps TRBD1 (5 bases). The germline CDR1 and CDR2 sequences are SGHTA and FQGNSA. The CDR3 totals 14 residues. Trimming cost V 7 bases and J 6 bases, with 18 bases left between them. As DNA, the CDR3 is TGTGCCAGCACCAAAGGGGCGTCTGTGGATGGCTACACCTTC. Amino acid sequence: CASTKGASVDGYTF.

This chain joins TRBV7-9 and TRBJ2-5; no reliable D call. The CDR3 has 14 residues. CDR1 and CDR2 from the germline V gene are SEHNR and FQNEAQ (reference sequence). Trimming stripped 1 base from V and 0 bases from J, with 6 bases between. CDR3 in DNA: TGTGCCAGCAGCTTAGATGACTACCAAGAGACCCAGTACTTC. Translated, it gives CASSLDDYQETQYF.

This clonotype was recorded many times. This chain links TRBV4-2 with TRBJ2-1; 11 nucleotides line up with TRBD2. Germline values: CDR1 LGHNA, CDR2 YNFKEQ. CDR3 length: 16 residues. Trimming removed 4 bases from V and 4 bases from J; junction bases left unmatched: 6. This CDR3 is CASSPQLAGVYNEQFF. The CDR3 DNA reads TGTGCCAGCAGCCCCCAACTAGCGGGGGTGTACAATGAGCAGTTCTTC.